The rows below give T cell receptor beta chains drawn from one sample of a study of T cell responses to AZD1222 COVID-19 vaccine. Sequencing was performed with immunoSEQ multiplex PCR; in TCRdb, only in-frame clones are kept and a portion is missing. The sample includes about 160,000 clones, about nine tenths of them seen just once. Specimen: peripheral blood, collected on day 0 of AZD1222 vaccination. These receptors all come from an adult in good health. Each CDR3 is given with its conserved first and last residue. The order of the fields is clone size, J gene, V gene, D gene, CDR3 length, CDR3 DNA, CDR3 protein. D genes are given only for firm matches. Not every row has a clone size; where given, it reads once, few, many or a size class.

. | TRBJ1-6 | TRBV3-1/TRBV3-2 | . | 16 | TGTGCCAGCAGCCAAGGGGCGGGGGGGTCTAATTCACCCCTCCACTTT | CASSQGAGGSNSPLHF
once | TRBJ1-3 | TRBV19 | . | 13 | TGTGCCAGCCGGAGGAACTCTGGAAACACCATATATTTT | CASRRNSGNTIYF
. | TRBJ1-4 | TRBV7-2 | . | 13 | TGTGCCAGCAGCTTAGAATCAGGGTGGGAACTGTTTTTT | CASSLESGWELFF
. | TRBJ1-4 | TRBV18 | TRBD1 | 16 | TGTGCCAGCTCACCGGGACAGGGGGCCGGTAATGAAAAACTGTTTTTT | CASSPGQGAGNEKLFF
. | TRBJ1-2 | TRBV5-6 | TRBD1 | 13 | TGTGCCAGCAGCGTGACAGGGGGCCACGGCTACACCTTC | CASSVTGGHGYTF
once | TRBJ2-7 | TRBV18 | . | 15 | TGTGCCAGCTCACCAGCAGGGGGGGCTGACTACGAGCAGTACTTC | CASSPAGGADYEQYF
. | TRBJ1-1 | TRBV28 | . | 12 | TGTGCCAGCAGAGACGCAAGAACTGAAGCTTTCTTT | CASRDARTEAFF
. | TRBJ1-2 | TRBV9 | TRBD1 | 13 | TGTGCCAGCAGCGCGCGGACAGGCTATGGCTACACCTTC | CASSARTGYGYTF
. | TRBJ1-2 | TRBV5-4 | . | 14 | TGTGCCAGCAGCCCGCAACAGGGAGTGGATGGCTACACCTTC | CASSPQQGVDGYTF
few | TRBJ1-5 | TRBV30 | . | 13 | TGTGCCTGGAGTGCAGACAGCAATCAGCCCCAGCATTTT | CAWSADSNQPQHF
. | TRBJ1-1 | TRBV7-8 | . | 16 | TGTGCCAGCAGCTTAGTAGGTGGCAGGACGAACACTGAAGCTTTCTTT | CASSLVGGRTNTEAFF
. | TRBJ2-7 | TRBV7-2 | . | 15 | TGTGCCAGCAGCTTAGAAGGGGTGGGGCCCTACGAGCAGTACTTC | CASSLEGVGPYEQYF
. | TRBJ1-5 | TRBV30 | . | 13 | TGTGCCTGGAGCCCGGACTCAGTCCAGCCCCAGCATTTT | CAWSPDSVQPQHF
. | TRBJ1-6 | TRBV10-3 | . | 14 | TGTGCCATCAGGGGGGACGGCGATAATTCACCCCTCCACTTT | CAIRGDGDNSPLHF
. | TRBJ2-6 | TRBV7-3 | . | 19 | TGTGCCAGCAGCTTAACCGGCAGGCTCCTAACCTCTGGGGCCAACGTCCTGACTTTC | CASSLTGRLLTSGANVLTF
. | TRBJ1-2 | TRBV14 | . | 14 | TGTGCCAGCAGCCAAGATGTCACAGGGTATGGCTACACCTTC | CASSQDVTGYGYTF
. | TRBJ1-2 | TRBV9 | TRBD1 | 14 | TGTGCCAGCACCGAAACCGGGACAGGGTATGGCTACACCTTC | CASTETGTGYGYTF
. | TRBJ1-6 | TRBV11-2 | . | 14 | TGTGCCAGCAGCTTAAATCCTAAGGATTCACCCCTCCACTTT | CASSLNPKDSPLHF
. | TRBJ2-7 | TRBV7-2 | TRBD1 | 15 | TGTGCCAGCAGCCCATACAGGGGGCGGACGTACGAGCAGTACTTC | CASSPYRGRTYEQYF
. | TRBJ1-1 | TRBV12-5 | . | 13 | TGTGCTAGTGGCTTCGGCAGGGACACTGAAGCTTTCTTT | CASGFGRDTEAFF
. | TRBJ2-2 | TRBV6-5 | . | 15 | TGTGCCAGTACCCCCGGGCCCAGTTCCATCGGGGAGCTGTTTTTT | CASTPGPSSIGELFF
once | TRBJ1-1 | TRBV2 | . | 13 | TGTGCCAGCAGTATCGGGGGGCACACTGAAGCTTTCTTT | CASSIGGHTEAFF
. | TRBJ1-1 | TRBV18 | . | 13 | TGTGCCAGCTCTCCTCGTCGGGACAATGAAGCTTTCTTT | CASSPRRDNEAFF
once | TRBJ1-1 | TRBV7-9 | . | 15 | TGTGCCAGCAGCAGCCGGGGGGCGATCTACACTGAAGCTTTCTTT | CASSSRGAIYTEAFF
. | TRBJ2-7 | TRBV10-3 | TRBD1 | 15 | TGTGCCATCAGTGAGTTGGGACAGGGGCCTTACGAGCAGTACTTC | CAISELGQGPYEQYF
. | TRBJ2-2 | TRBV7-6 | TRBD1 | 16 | TGTGCCAGCAGCCCAAGACAGGGCCAGAACACCGGGGAGCTGTTTTTT | CASSPRQGQNTGELFF
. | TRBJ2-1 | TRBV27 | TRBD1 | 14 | TGTGCCAGCAGTTCCTTCAGGGGGCAAAATGAGCAGTTCTTC | CASSSFRGQNEQFF
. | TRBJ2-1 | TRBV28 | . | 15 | TGTGCCAGCAGTTTGTGGATGAGCTCCTACAATGAGCAGTTCTTC | CASSLWMSSYNEQFF
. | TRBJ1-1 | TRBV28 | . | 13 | TGTGCCAGCAGTAGTAGTATGGGTACTGAAGCTTTCTTT | CASSSSMGTEAFF
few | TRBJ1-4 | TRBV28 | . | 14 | TGTGCCAGCAGTTCCCAAGACGGTGATGAAAAACTGTTTTTT | CASSSQDGDEKLFF
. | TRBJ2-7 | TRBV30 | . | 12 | TGTGCCTGGAGTCAGGGGTTCTACGAGCAGTACTTC | CAWSQGFYEQYF
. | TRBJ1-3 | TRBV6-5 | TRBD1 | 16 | TGTGCCAGCAGTTTAACCCAGGGGGCGACTGGAAACACCATATATTTT | CASSLTQGATGNTIYF
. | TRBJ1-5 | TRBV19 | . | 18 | TGTGCCAGTAGTACACCACGTGGGGGGGGCCCTAGCAATCAGCCCCAGCATTTT | CASSTPRGGGPSNQPQHF
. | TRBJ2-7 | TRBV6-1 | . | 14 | TGTGCCAGCAGTGAGGGCTTCCCTCTATACGAGCAGTACTTC | CASSEGFPLYEQYF
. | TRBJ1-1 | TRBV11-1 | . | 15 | TGTGCCAGCAGCAACGAGTTTCAGGCCTACACTGAAGCTTTCTTT | CASSNEFQAYTEAFF
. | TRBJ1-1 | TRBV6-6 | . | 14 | TGTGCCAGCAGTTACTCGTCCAGGAACACTGAAGCTTTCTTT | CASSYSSRNTEAFF
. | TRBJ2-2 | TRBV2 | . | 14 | TGTGCCAGCACCCAGACAGGGAGGTCCGGGGAGCTGTTTTTT | CASTQTGRSGELFF
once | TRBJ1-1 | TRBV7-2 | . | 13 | TGTGCCAGCAGCACCCAGGGTGGGTACGAAGCTTTCTTT | CASSTQGGYEAFF
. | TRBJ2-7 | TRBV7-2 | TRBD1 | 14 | TGTGCCAGCAAACCGGGACAGGGTAACTACGAGCAGTACTTC | CASKPGQGNYEQYF
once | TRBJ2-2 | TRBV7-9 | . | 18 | TGTGCCAGCGGTTTTCCAGGGCAGAGGGGGTCAGAAACCGGGGAGCTGTTTTTT | CASGFPGQRGSETGELFF
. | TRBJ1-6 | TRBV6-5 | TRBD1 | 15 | TGTGCCAGCAATCCCGCCGGGGACAGGGGTTCACCCCTCCACTTT | CASNPAGDRGSPLHF
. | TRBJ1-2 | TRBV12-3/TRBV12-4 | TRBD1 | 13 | TGTGCCAGCAGACGTACAGGGGGTGAGGGCTACACCTTC | CASRRTGGEGYTF
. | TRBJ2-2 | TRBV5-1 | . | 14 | TGCGCCAGCAGCCTAGGAGGGGCGACCGGGGAGCTGTTTTTT | CASSLGGATGELFF
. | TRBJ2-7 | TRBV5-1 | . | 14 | TGCGCCAGCAGCTTGGACAGGAGCTCCTACGAGCAGTACTTC | CASSLDRSSYEQYF
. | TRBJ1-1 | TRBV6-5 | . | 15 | TGTGCCAGCAGTTACCAGTACAGGTCTAACACTGAAGCTTTCTTT | CASSYQYRSNTEAFF